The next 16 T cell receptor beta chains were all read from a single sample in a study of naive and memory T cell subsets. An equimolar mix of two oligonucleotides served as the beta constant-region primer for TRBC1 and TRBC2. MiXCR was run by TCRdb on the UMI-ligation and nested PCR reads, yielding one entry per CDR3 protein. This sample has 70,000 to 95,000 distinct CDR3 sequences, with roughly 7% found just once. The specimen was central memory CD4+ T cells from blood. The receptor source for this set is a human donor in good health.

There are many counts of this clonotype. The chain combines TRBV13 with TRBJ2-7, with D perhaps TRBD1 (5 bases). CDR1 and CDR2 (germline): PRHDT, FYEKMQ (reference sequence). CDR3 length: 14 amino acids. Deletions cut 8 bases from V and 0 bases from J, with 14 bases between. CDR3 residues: CASLTGPSSYEQYF. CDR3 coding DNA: TGTGCCAGCTTAACAGGCCCGAGCTCCTACGAGCAGTACTTC. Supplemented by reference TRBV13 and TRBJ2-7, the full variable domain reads AAGVIQSPRHLIKEKRETATLKCYPIPRHDTVYWYQQGPGQDPQFLISFYEKMQSDKGSIPDRFSAQQFSDYHSELNMSSLELGDSALYFCASLTGPSSYEQYFGPGTRLTVT.

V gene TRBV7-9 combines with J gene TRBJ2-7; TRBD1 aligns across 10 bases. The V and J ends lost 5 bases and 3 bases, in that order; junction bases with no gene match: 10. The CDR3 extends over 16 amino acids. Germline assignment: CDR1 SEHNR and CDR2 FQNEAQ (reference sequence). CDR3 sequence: CASSSGTGEWHYEQYF. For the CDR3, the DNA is TGTGCCAGCAGCAGCGGGACAGGGGAATGGCACTACGAGCAGTACTTC.

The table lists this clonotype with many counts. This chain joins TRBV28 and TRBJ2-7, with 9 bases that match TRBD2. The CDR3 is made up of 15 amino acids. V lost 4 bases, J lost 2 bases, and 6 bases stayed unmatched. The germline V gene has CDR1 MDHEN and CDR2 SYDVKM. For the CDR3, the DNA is TGTGCCAGCAGTTCCCCGAGACTAGCGGCCTACGAGCAGTACTTC. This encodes CASSSPRLAAYEQYF.

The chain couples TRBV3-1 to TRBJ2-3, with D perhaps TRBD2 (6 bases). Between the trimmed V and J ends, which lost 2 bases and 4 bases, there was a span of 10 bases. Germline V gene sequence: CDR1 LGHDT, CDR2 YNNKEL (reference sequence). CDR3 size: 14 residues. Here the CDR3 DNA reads TGTGCCAGCAGCCAACAACTAGCAGCAGATACGCAGTATTTT. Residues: CASSQQLAADTQYF.

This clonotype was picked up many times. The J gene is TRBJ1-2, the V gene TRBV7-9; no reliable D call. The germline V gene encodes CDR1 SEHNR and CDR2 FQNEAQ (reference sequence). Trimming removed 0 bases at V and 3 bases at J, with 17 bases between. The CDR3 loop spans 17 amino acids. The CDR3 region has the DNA TGTGCCAGCAGCTTAGCGGGGTCGGGGTACGCGTACTATGGCTACACCTTC. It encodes CASSLAGSGYAYYGYTF. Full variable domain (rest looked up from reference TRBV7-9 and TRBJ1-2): DTGVSQNPRHKITKRGQNVTFRCDPISEHNRLYWYRQTLGQGPEFLTYFQNEAQLEKSRLLSDRFSAERPKGSFSTLEIQRTEQGDSAMYLCASSLAGSGYAYYGYTFGSGTRLTVV.

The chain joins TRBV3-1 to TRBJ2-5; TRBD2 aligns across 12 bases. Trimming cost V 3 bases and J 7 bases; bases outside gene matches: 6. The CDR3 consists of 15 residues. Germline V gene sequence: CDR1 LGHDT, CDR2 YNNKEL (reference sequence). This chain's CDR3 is CASSHGTSGSGTQYF. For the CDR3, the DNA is TGTGCCAGCAGCCACGGGACTAGCGGGTCCGGGACCCAGTACTTC.

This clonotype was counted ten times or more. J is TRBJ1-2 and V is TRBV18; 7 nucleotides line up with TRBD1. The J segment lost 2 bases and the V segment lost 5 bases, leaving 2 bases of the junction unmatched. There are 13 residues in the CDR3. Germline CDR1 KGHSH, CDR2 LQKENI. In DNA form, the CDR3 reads TGTGCCAGCTCAACGGGACAGAACTATGGCTACACCTTC. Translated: CASSTGQNYGYTF.

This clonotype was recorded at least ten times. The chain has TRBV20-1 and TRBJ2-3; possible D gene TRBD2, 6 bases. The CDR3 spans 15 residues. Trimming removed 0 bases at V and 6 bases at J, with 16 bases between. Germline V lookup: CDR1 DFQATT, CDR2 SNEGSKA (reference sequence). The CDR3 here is CSARDTRRGWDTQYF. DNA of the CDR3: TGCAGTGCTAGAGATACGAGGAGGGGCTGGGATACGCAGTATTTT.

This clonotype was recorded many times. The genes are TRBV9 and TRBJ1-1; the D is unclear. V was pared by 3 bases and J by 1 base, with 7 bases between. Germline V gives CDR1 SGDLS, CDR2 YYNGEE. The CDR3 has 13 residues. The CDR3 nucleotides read TGTGCCAGCAGCGCTACAAGGAACACTGAAGCTTTCTTT. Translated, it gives CASSATRNTEAFF.

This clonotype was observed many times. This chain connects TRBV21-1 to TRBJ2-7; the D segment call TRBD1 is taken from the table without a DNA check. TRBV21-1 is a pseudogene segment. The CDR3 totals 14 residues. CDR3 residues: CASSPGQADYEQYF. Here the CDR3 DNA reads TGTGCCAGCAGCCCGGGACAGGCAGACTACGAGCAGTACTTC.

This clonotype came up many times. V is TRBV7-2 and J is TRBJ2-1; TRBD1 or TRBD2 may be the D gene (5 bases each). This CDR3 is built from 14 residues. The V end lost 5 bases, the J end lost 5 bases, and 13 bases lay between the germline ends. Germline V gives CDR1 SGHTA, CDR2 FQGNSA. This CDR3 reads CASSLGPANNEQFF. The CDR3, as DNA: TGTGCCAGCAGCCTGGGACCCGCGAACAATGAGCAGTTCTTC.

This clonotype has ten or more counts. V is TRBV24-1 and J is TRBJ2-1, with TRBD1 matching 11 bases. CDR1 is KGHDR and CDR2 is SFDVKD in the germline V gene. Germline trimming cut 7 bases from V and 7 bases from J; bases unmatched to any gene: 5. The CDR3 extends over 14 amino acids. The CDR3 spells CATRGTGGKNEQFF. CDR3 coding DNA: TGTGCCACCAGAGGGACAGGGGGGAAAAATGAGCAGTTCTTC.

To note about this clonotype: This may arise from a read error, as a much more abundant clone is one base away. CDR3 sequence: CASSVGPSEGGEKYF. The CDR3 coding sequence is TGTGCCAGCAGCGTAGGGCCTAGCGAGGGCGGCGAGAAGTACTTC. The gene calls are TRBV9 and TRBJ2-7; D is possibly TRBD2 (6 bases). The CDR3 extends over 15 amino acids. Germline V gene sequence: CDR1 SGDLS, CDR2 YYNGEE.

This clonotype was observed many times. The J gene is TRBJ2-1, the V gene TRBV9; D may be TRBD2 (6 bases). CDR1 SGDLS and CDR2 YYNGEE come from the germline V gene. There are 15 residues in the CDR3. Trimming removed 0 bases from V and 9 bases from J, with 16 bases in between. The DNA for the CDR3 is TGTGCCAGCAGCGTAGACGGGCGGGGTATGATTGAGCAGTTCTTC. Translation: CASSVDGRGMIEQFF.

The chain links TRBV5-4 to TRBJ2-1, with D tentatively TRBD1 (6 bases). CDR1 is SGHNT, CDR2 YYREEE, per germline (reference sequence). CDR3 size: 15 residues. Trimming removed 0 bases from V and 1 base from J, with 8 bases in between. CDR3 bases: TGTGCCAGCAGCTTGGTGGGGGCTTCCTACAATGAGCAGTTCTTC. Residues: CASSLVGASYNEQFF.

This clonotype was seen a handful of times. This CDR3 reads CASSPPAAVRDRTQYF. The CDR3 DNA follows: TGTGCCAGCAGCCCGCCTGCGGCGGTAAGAGATAGGACCCAGTACTTC. The chain has TRBV3-1 and TRBJ2-5, with D unclear. In germline, CDR1 is LGHDT, CDR2 YNNKEL (reference sequence). There are 16 residues in the CDR3. V was shortened by 4 bases and J by 7 bases, with 22 bases between the two germline ends.